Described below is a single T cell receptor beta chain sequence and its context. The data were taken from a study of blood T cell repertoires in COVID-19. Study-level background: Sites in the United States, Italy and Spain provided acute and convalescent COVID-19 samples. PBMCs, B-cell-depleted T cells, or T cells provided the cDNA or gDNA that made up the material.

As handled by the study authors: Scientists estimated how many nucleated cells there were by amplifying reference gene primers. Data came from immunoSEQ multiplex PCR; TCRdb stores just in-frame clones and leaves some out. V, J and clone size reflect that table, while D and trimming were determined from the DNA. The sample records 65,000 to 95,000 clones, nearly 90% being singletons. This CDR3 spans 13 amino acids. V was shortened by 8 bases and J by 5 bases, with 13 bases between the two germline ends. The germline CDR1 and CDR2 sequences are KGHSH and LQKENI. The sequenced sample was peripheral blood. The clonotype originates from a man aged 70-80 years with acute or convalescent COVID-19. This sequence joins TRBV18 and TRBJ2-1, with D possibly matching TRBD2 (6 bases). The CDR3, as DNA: TGTGCCAGCGCCGGGAGCATAAACAATGAGCAGTTCTTC. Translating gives CASAGSINNEQFF.